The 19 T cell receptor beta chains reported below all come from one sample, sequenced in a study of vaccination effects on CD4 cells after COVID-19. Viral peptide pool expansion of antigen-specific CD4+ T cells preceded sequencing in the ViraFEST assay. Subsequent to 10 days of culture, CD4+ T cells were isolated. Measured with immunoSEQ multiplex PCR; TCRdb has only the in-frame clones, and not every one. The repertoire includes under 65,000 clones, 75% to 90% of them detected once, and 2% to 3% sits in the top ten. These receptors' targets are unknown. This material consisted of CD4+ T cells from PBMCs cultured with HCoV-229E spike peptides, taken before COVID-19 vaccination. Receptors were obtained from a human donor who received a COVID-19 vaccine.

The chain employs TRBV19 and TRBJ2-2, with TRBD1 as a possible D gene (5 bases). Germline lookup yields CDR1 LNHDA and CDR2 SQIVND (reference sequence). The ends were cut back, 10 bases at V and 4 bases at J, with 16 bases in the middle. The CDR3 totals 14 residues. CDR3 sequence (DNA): TGTGCCACCAGGGATTTAGGTTTCACCGGGGAGCTGTTTTTT. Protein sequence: CATRDLGFTGELFF.

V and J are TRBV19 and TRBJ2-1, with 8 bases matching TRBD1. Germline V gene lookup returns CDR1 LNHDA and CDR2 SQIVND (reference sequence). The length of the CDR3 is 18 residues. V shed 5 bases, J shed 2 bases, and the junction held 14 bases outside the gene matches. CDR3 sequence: CASSPRGSGTGPYNEQFF. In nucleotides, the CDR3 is TGTGCCAGTAGTCCGAGAGGATCCGGGACAGGCCCCTACAATGAGCAGTTCTTC.

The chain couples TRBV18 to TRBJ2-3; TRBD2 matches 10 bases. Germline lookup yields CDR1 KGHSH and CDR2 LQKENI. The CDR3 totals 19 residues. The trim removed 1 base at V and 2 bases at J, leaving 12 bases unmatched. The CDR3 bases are TGTGCCAGCTCACCACTTGGGGGCTCTAGCGGGGGCCCCACAGATACGCAGTATTTT. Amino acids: CASSPLGGSSGGPTDTQYF.

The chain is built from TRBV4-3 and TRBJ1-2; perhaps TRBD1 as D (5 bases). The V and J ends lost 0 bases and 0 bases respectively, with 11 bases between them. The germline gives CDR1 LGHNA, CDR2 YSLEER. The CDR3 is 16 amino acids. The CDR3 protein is CASSQEPQGANYGYTF. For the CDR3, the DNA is TGCGCCAGCAGCCAAGAGCCTCAGGGAGCTAACTATGGCTACACCTTC.

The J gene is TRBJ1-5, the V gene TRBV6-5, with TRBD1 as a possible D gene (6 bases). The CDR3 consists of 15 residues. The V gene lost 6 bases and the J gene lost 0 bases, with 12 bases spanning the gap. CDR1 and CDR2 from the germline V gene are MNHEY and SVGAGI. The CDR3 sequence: CASRVDRFSNQPQHF. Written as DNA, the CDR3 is TGTGCCAGCAGGGTTGACAGGTTTAGCAATCAGCCCCAGCATTTT.

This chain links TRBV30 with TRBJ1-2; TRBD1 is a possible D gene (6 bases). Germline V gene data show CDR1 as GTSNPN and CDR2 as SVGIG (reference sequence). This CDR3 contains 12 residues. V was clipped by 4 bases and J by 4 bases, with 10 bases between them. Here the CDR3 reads CAWTLTGYGYTF. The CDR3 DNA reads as TGTGCCTGGACCCTGACAGGCTATGGCTACACCTTC.

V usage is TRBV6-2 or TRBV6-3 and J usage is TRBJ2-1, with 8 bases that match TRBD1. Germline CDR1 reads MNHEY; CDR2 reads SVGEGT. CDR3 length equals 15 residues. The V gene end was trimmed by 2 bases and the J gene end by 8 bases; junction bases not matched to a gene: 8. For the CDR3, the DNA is TGTGCCAGCAGTTACCTAACAGGGGGGAGGTATGAGCAGTTCTTC. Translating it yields CASSYLTGGRYEQFF.

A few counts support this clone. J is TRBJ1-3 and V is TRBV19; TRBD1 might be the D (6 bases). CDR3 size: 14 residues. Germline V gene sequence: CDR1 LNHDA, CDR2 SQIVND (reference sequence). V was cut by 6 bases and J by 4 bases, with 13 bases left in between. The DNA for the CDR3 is TGTGCCAGTAGCCCCCGGACAGAAGGAAACACCATATATTTT. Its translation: CASSPRTEGNTIYF. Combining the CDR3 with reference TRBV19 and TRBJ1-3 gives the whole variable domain DGGITQSPKYLFRKEGQNVTLSCEQNLNHDAMYWYRQDPGQGLRLIYYSQIVNDFQKGDIAEGYSVSREKKESFPLTVTSAQKNPTAFYLCASSPRTEGNTIYFGEGSWLTVV.

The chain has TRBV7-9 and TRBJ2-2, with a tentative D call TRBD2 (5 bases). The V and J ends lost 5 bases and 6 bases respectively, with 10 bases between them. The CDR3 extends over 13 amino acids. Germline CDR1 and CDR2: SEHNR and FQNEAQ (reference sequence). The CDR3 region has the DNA TGTGCCAGCAGCAAAACTAGTCCCGGGGAGCTGTTTTTT. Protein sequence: CASSKTSPGELFF. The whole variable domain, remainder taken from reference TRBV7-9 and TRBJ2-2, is DTGVSQNPRHKITKRGQNVTFRCDPISEHNRLYWYRQTLGQGPEFLTYFQNEAQLEKSRLLSDRFSAERPKGSFSTLEIQRTEQGDSAMYLCASSKTSPGELFFGEGSRLTVL.

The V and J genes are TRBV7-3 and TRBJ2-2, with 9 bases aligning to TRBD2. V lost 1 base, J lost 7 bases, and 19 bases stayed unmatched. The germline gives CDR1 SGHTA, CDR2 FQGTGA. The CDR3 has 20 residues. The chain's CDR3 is CASSLSGPGRRGGPNGELFF. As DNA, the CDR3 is TGTGCCAGCAGCTTAAGTGGCCCGGGACGGCGGGGGGGCCCGAACGGGGAGCTGTTTTTT.

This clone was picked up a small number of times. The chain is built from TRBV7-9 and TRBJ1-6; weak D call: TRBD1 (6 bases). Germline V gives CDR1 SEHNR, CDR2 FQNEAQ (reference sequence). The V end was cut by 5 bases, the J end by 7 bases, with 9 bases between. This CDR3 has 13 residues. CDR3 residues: CASSGQSNSPLHF. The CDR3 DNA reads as TGTGCCAGCAGCGGACAGTCCAATTCACCCCTCCACTTT.

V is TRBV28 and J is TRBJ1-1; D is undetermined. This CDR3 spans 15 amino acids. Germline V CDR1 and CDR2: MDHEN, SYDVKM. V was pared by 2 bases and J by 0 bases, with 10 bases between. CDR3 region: CASSLPERLNTEAFF. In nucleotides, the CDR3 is TGTGCCAGCAGTTTACCTGAACGGTTGAACACTGAAGCTTTCTTT. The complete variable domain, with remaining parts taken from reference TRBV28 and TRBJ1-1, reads DVKVTQSSRYLVKRTGEKVFLECVQDMDHENMFWYRQDPGLGLRLIYFSYDVKMKEKGDIPEGYSVSREKKERFSLILESASTNQTSMYLCASSLPERLNTEAFFGQGTRLTVV.

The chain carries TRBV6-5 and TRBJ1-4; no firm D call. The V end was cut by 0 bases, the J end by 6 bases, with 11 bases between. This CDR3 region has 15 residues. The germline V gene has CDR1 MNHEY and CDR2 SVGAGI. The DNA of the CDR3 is TGTGCCAGCAGTTACTCCCACGACTCGGATGAAAAACTGTTTTTT. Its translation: CASSYSHDSDEKLFF.

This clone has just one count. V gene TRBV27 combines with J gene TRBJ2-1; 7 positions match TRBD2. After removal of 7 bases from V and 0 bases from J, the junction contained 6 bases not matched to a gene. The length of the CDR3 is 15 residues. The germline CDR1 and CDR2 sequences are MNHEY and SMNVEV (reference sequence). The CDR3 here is CASTPGTTSYNEQFF. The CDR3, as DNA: TGTGCCAGCACCCCAGGGACTACCTCCTACAATGAGCAGTTCTTC.

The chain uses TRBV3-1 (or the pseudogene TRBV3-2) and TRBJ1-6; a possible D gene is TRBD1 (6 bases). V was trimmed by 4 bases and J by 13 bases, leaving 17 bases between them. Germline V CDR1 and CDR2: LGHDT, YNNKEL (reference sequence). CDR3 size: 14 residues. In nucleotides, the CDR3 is TGTGCCAGCAGCCCATTGGGGGCGCAGGACCCCCTCCACTTT. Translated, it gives CASSPLGAQDPLHF.

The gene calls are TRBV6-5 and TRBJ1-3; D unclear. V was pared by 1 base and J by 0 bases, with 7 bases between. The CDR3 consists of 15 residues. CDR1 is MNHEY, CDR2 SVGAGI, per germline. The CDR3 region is CASSYFRDSGNTIYF. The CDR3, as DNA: TGTGCCAGCAGTTACTTCAGAGACTCTGGAAACACCATATATTTT.

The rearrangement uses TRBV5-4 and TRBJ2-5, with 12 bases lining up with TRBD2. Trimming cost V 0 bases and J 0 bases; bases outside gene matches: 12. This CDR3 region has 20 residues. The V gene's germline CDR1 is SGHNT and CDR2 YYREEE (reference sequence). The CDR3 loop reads CASSLVTSGGPFRYQETQYF. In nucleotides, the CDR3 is TGTGCCAGCAGCTTGGTGACTAGCGGGGGCCCTTTCCGTTACCAAGAGACCCAGTACTTC.

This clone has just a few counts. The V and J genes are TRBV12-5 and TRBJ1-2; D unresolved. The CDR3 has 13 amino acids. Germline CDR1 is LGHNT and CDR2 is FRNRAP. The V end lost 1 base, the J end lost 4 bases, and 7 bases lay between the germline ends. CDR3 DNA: TGTGCTAGTGGTTTGGGAGGGCCCTATGGCTACACCTTC. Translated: CASGLGGPYGYTF.

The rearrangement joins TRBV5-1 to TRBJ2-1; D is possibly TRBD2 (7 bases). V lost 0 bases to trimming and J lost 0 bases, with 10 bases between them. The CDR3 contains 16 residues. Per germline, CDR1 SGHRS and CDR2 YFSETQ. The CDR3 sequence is CASSLDRGGSYNEQFF. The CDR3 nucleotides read TGCGCCAGCAGCTTGGATAGGGGGGGCTCCTACAATGAGCAGTTCTTC. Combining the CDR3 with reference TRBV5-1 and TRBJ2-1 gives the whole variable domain KAGVTQTPRYLIKTRGQQVTLSCSPISGHRSVSWYQQTPGQGLQFLFEYFSETQRNKGNFPGRFSGRQFSNSRSEMNVSTLELGDSALYLCASSLDRGGSYNEQFFGPGTRLTVL.